This T cell receptor (beta chain) emerged from a study of cytotoxic CD8 clonotypes in ibrutinib-treated CLL. Regarding the study as a whole: Baseline clonality, higher than in age-matched healthy donors, tracked circulating CD8+ T-cell counts.

This clone was seen just once. Its antigen remains unknown. This CDR3 has 14 amino acids. Trimming took 4 bases from V and 0 from J, leaving 9 bases between them. Germline-derived CDR1 and CDR2 are LNHDA and SQIVND (reference sequence). Target depth was 1 in 200,000 to 1 in 1 million T cells, about 10x per clonotype. Clones were read by immunoSEQ multiplex PCR, and TCRdb kept only the in-frame ones, dropping some. The top ten clones hold about 5.8% of a sample with over 250,000 clones, less than 85% of them seen once. The sample here was PBMCs, taken at disease progression, from a patient treated with ibrutinib. The rearrangement links TRBV19 to TRBJ1-2; D unclear. This receptor was identified in a human donor with chronic lymphocytic leukemia. In DNA, the CDR3 is TGTGCCAGTAGTAGTCGGGTTACTAACTATGGCTACACCTTC. Its protein is CASSSRVTNYGYTF.